This T cell receptor (beta chain) emerged from a study of cytomegalovirus exposure and HLA in healthy donors. For the study at large: Of roughly 400 genotyped donors, 81% grouped in the Caucasian-associated ancestry cluster.

In the case of this clone: Its target is unknown.

Study results and caveats: Association of a missense DCLRE1C variant with TCR beta V- and J-gene trimming was reported in a later analysis. The analysis excluded some indistinguishable V segments, including TRBV6-2 and TRBV6-3. Apparent HLA restriction characterized most CMV-associated TCR beta chains in a later analysis.

Primers for the PCR totalled 60 Vbeta and 13 Jbeta. Some clones are missing from TCRdb's copy, which holds only in-frame ones; the method was immunoSEQ multiplex PCR. The table includes approximately 200,000 clones, 82% detected once. CDR1 and CDR2 from the germline V gene are LNHDA and SQIVND (reference sequence). Losses at the gene ends were 5 bases for V and 6 bases for J; bases not matched to a gene: 10. The length of the CDR3 is 15 residues. This TCR was sampled from a boy aged 2 to 9 in good health and CMV-seronegative. The V and J genes are TRBV19 and TRBJ2-3, with 8 bases matching TRBD2. The source material was PBMCs. Written as DNA, the CDR3 is TGTGCCAGTAGTGCTAGCGGGTCTCCCGTTGATACGCAGTATTTT. Amino acid sequence: CASSASGSPVDTQYF. Full variable domain (rest looked up from reference TRBV19 and TRBJ2-3): DGGITQSPKYLFRKEGQNVTLSCEQNLNHDAMYWYRQDPGQGLRLIYYSQIVNDFQKGDIAEGYSVSREKKESFPLTVTSAQKNPTAFYLCASSASGSPVDTQYFGPGTRLTVL.